This TCR beta chain was captured by sequencing in a study of neoadjuvant nivolumab and ipilimumab in lung cancer. Using immunoSEQ multiplex PCR, the repertoire was profiled, and TCRdb retains in-frame clones only, with some absent. Among around 21,000 clones, about four fifths were seen once, and the ten largest hold more than 20%. The clonotype comes from an adult with non-small cell lung cancer. Sequenced material: peripheral blood, taken before neoadjuvant nivolumab, alone or with ipilimumab.

As DNA, the CDR3 is TGTGCCAGCTCACCGTCACTGGGCGAGCAGTACTTC. Amino acid sequence: CASSPSLGEQYF. The V gene is TRBV18, the J gene TRBJ2-7; no clear D. This CDR3 comprises 12 residues. The germline CDR1 and CDR2 sequences are KGHSH and LQKENI. V gave up 3 bases and J gave up 6 bases, with 9 bases separating them.